The 9 T cell receptor beta chains reported below all come from one sample, sequenced in a study of T-cell reconstitution after alpha-beta-depleted transplantation in children. The library targeted TCRbeta and was prepared with unique molecular identifiers. TCRdb recomputed calls from the PCR reads with MiXCR, one row per CDR3 protein. The sample holds approximately 520,000 distinct CDR3 sequences, about 31% seen once. The source was PBMCs from the stem cell graft donor, collected from the stem cell graft. All receptors come from a human donor who donated a stem cell graft to a child with aplastic anemia.

The V and J genes are TRBV4-3 and TRBJ2-7; 7 bases agree with TRBD2. After removal of 9 bases from V and 0 bases from J, the junction contained 8 bases not matched to a gene. Germline V lookup: CDR1 LGHNA, CDR2 YSLEER. The CDR3 extends over 14 amino acids. CDR3 region: CASSAASGSYEQYF. Written as DNA, the CDR3 is TGCGCCAGTTCAGCGGCTAGCGGCTCCTACGAGCAGTACTTC.

This clonotype was recorded many times. This rearrangement joins TRBV18 to TRBJ2-5, with 7 bases matching TRBD1. With V trimmed by 3 bases and J by 2 bases, 3 bases remained unmatched. CDR3 length: 14 residues. Germline CDR1 reads KGHSH; CDR2 reads LQKENI. CDR3 sequence reads: CASSPGTAQETQYF. As DNA, the CDR3 is TGTGCCAGCTCACCTGGGACAGCACAAGAGACCCAGTACTTC.

This chain joins TRBV20-1 and TRBJ2-5; no reliable D call. V was trimmed by 8 bases and J by 3 bases, leaving 16 bases between them. The CDR3 runs to 13 residues. Germline lookup yields CDR1 DFQATT and CDR2 SNEGSKA (reference sequence). The CDR3 coding sequence is TGCAGTACGGACGTAGCAGAAGAAGAGACCCAGTACTTC. This encodes CSTDVAEEETQYF.

This chain links TRBV5-1 with TRBJ2-7; D remains unclear. CDR1 SGHRS and CDR2 YFSETQ come from the germline V gene. This CDR3 has 13 residues. Trimming stripped 1 base from V and 2 bases from J, with 7 bases between. The CDR3 DNA follows: TGCGCCAGCAGCTTGACCAGTCCCTACGAGCAGTACTTC. Residues: CASSLTSPYEQYF.

The J gene is TRBJ1-1, the V gene TRBV19; D gene ambiguous. The germline V and J ends were trimmed by 1 base and 6 bases, with 12 bases remaining between them. Germline loops: CDR1 LNHDA, CDR2 SQIVND (reference sequence). The CDR3 sequence is 14 residues long. Here the CDR3 reads CASSIAQSSSEAFF. The CDR3 DNA reads TGTGCCAGTAGTATAGCCCAAAGCAGTTCTGAAGCTTTCTTT.

The V and J genes are TRBV29-1 and TRBJ1-1; 11 bases map to TRBD1. Germline assignment: CDR1 SQVTM and CDR2 ANQGSEA. Unmatched junction bases numbered 6, after V lost 6 bases and J lost 9 bases. This CDR3 is built from 12 residues. The CDR3 protein is CSVAGQGAKAFF. The CDR3 DNA follows: TGCAGCGTCGCCGGACAGGGGGCAAAAGCTTTCTTT.

The V and J genes are TRBV29-1 and TRBJ2-1; 10 positions match TRBD2. V trimming: 3 bases; J trimming: 8 bases; junction bases outside the gene matches: 7. The germline CDR1 and CDR2 sequences are SQVTM and ANQGSEA. The length of the CDR3 is 14 residues. For the CDR3, the DNA is TGCAGCGTTGATAGGCTAGCGGGAGTCGATGAGCAGTTCTTC. This codes for CSVDRLAGVDEQFF.

The rearrangement uses TRBV10-3 and TRBJ1-5; D gene ambiguous. V lost 7 bases and J lost 7, with 14 bases in between. There are 13 residues in the CDR3. Germline CDR1 reads ENHRY; CDR2 reads SYGVKD. CDR3 loop: CAITPGGKQPQHF. The CDR3 DNA is TGTGCCATCACCCCGGGAGGGAAGCAGCCCCAGCATTTT.

This clonotype was observed a few times. V and J are TRBV29-1 and TRBJ2-5; TRBD1 agrees at 7 bases. V was clipped by 1 base and J by 5 bases; unmatched bases: 10. Germline lookup yields CDR1 SQVTM and CDR2 ANQGSEA. CDR3 size: 15 residues. CDR3 DNA: TGCAGCGTTGAAGGACAACAGGGGCCCGGGGAGACCCAGTACTTC. Translating gives CSVEGQQGPGETQYF.